Listed below are T cell receptor beta chains from one sample, sequenced in a study of CD8+ T cells in alopecia areata. Data came from immunoSEQ multiplex PCR; TCRdb stores just in-frame clones and leaves some out. Of some 170,000 clones in the sample, 58% were seen once. The input for sequencing was CD4+ T cells sorted from blood, taken at approximately week 60, from a patient treated with tofacitinib. Receptors were obtained from a human donor with alopecia areata. Both conserved end residues are part of each CDR3. The D gene is left open where the match is weak. The size field is filled for only some rows; it gives once, few, many or a size class.

j_call: TRBJ2-1
v_call: TRBV4-2
clone_size: few
d_call: TRBD2
cdr3_nt: TGTGCCAGCAGCCAAGCTCAGCGGGGGGGCAGTGAGCAGTTCTTC
cdr3_aa: CASSQAQRGGSEQFF

j_call: TRBJ1-2
v_call: TRBV10-3
clone_size: few
d_call: NA
cdr3_nt: TGTGCCATCAGTGAGCCGGGACTCTATGGCTACACCTTC
cdr3_aa: CAISEPGLYGYTF

j_call: TRBJ1-1
v_call: TRBV2
clone_size: NA
d_call: TRBD1
cdr3_nt: TGTGCCAGCAAAAGGGACAGTAACACTGAAGCTTTCTTT
cdr3_aa: CASKRDSNTEAFF

j_call: TRBJ2-5
v_call: TRBV4-1
clone_size: few
d_call: TRBD2
cdr3_nt: TGCGCCAGCAGCCGGGGACCAGCGGGGGTCCAAGAGACCCAGTACTTC
cdr3_aa: CASSRGPAGVQETQYF

j_call: TRBJ1-6
v_call: TRBV27
clone_size: few
d_call: NA
cdr3_nt: TGTGCCAGCAGTTTAACTGGATACTCCTATAATTCACCCCTCCACTTT
cdr3_aa: CASSLTGYSYNSPLHF

j_call: TRBJ1-1
v_call: TRBV6-5
clone_size: many
d_call: NA
cdr3_nt: TGTGCCAGCAGCCACGCATGGGGGAACACTGAAGCTTTCTTT
cdr3_aa: CASSHAWGNTEAFF

j_call: TRBJ2-3
v_call: TRBV29-1
clone_size: once
d_call: TRBD1
cdr3_nt: TGCAGCGTTGGGGACAGGGGGCGCGTTAGCACAGATACGCAGTATTTT
cdr3_aa: CSVGDRGRVSTDTQYF

j_call: TRBJ2-1
v_call: TRBV5-1
clone_size: NA
d_call: NA
cdr3_nt: TGCGCCAGCAGCTTGGCCGGGCTAAACAATGAGCAGTTCTTC
cdr3_aa: CASSLAGLNNEQFF

j_call: TRBJ2-5
v_call: TRBV30
clone_size: NA
d_call: NA
cdr3_nt: TGTGCCTGGGAGCCTGGGGGGCAAGAGACCCAGTACTTC
cdr3_aa: CAWEPGGQETQYF

j_call: TRBJ1-5
v_call: TRBV19
clone_size: NA
d_call: TRBD1
cdr3_nt: TGTGCCAGTAGTTCTCCCGGGACAGGGTTATCGAGCGGCAATCAGCCCCAGCATTTT
cdr3_aa: CASSSPGTGLSSGNQPQHF

j_call: TRBJ1-2
v_call: TRBV6-6
clone_size: once
d_call: NA
cdr3_nt: TGTGCCAGTTATAGGGGTAACTATGGCTACACCTTC
cdr3_aa: CASYRGNYGYTF

j_call: TRBJ2-2
v_call: TRBV29-1
clone_size: NA
d_call: TRBD2
cdr3_nt: TGCAGCGTTGTTGCGGGGGGGCGTGACACCGGGGAGCTGTTTTTT
cdr3_aa: CSVVAGGRDTGELFF

j_call: TRBJ2-4
v_call: TRBV2
clone_size: NA
d_call: TRBD2
cdr3_nt: TGTGCCAGCAGCCCGACTAGCGGGGGGGGCGGCATTCAGTACTTC
cdr3_aa: CASSPTSGGGGIQYF

j_call: TRBJ1-5
v_call: TRBV25-1
clone_size: NA
d_call: NA
cdr3_nt: TGTGCCAGCAGTGGGATGGGGAATAGCAATCAGCCCCAGCATTTT
cdr3_aa: CASSGMGNSNQPQHF

j_call: TRBJ1-5
v_call: TRBV19
clone_size: NA
d_call: NA
cdr3_nt: TGTGCCAGTAGTATCGATGGGAAATATAGCAATCAGCCCCAGCATTTT
cdr3_aa: CASSIDGKYSNQPQHF

j_call: TRBJ1-2
v_call: TRBV5-4
clone_size: NA
d_call: NA
cdr3_nt: TGTGCCAGCAGCTTGGCGGGGGATGGCTACACCTTC
cdr3_aa: CASSLAGDGYTF

j_call: TRBJ2-1
v_call: TRBV19
clone_size: NA
d_call: NA
cdr3_nt: TGTGCCAGTAGTATAGAGGCGCAGATTGAGCAGTTCTTC
cdr3_aa: CASSIEAQIEQFF

j_call: TRBJ2-1
v_call: TRBV20-1
clone_size: NA
d_call: TRBD2
cdr3_nt: TGCAGTGCCACCAAGCGGGGGGCAGAGTTCTTC
cdr3_aa: CSATKRGAEFF

j_call: TRBJ2-2
v_call: TRBV14
clone_size: many
d_call: TRBD1
cdr3_nt: TGTGCCAGCAGCCGGAGAACAGGGGGGTCGTTTGCCGGGGAGCTGTTTTTT
cdr3_aa: CASSRRTGGSFAGELFF

j_call: TRBJ1-1
v_call: TRBV4-2
clone_size: once
d_call: NA
cdr3_nt: TGTGCCAGCAGCCAAGATTCAGGCAGGAACACTGAAGCTTTCTTT
cdr3_aa: CASSQDSGRNTEAFF

j_call: TRBJ2-7
v_call: TRBV5-1
clone_size: NA
d_call: NA
cdr3_nt: TGCGCCAGCAGCTTGCAAGGGAACGAGCAGTACTTC
cdr3_aa: CASSLQGNEQYF

j_call: TRBJ2-3
v_call: TRBV5-1
clone_size: NA
d_call: TRBD1
cdr3_nt: TGCGCCAGCCATCCTCGGACAGGGAGCACAGATACGCAGTATTTT
cdr3_aa: CASHPRTGSTDTQYF

j_call: TRBJ1-6
v_call: TRBV30
clone_size: few
d_call: NA
cdr3_nt: TGTGCCTGGAGTGCCCCTACACCCCTCCACTTT
cdr3_aa: CAWSAPTPLHF

j_call: TRBJ2-5
v_call: TRBV29-1
clone_size: few
d_call: TRBD1
cdr3_nt: TGCAGCGTTGACCGGGACAGGGGCGGGGAGACCCAGTACTTC
cdr3_aa: CSVDRDRGGETQYF

j_call: TRBJ2-1
v_call: TRBV29-1
clone_size: NA
d_call: TRBD2
cdr3_nt: TGCAGCGTCTCAACTAGCGGGGGGGCAAATGAGCAGTTCTTC
cdr3_aa: CSVSTSGGANEQFF